This TCR beta chain is drawn from a study of blood T cell repertoires in COVID-19. Profiled with immunoSEQ multiplex PCR; TCRdb holds only in-frame clones, not every one. The data contain over 35,000 clones, about 86% of them singletons. This CDR3 has 13 residues. Germline CDR1 is MGHDK and CDR2 is SYGVNS. V lost 7 bases and J 4 bases, leaving 14 bases between the germline ends. The receptor comes from a man aged 40-55 years with COVID-19, enrolled during active disease. J is TRBJ2-7 and V is TRBV25-1; a possible D gene is TRBD2 (6 bases). Sequenced input: peripheral blood. CDR3 in DNA: TGTGCCAGCAAACCGCCTGGGGGGTACGAGCAGTACTTC. As protein: CASKPPGGYEQYF.